One and the same sample provided the 28 T cell receptor beta chains below, sequenced in a study of T cells in Graves' hyperthyroidism and ophthalmopathy. RNA transcripts were the template for amplifying TCR beta CDR3 regions. The HTBI set primed first-round TCR CDR3 RT-PCR. Each CDR3 protein gets one entry after TCRdb re-called the multiplex PCR reads with MiXCR. The sample has hundreds of thousands of distinct CDR3 sequences, over 40% seen once; the top ten hold about 7.2%. Specimen: peripheral blood or thyroid tissue (not recorded which). The receptors shown here come from an adult man with Graves' disease, either hyperthyroidism or ophthalmopathy (not recorded which).

Concerning this clonotype itself: The junction and the germline gene differ at one end; a read error may be behind it. The chain uses TRBV7-8 and TRBJ2-7; D uncertain. CDR1 is SGHVS, CDR2 FQNEAQ, per germline. This CDR3 has 15 residues. DNA of the CDR3: TGTGCCAGCACCTCTCCCATCTCCGTAGGGCTTCCGGAATTCTTC. Residues: CASTSPISVGLPEFF.

As concerns this clonotype: The germline gene is not matched at one end of the junction; a read error may be the cause. The rearrangement uses TRBV7-9 and TRBJ2-6; D gene ambiguous. In germline, CDR1 is SEHNR, CDR2 FQNEAQ (reference sequence). The CDR3 is 10 residues long. The CDR3 sequence: CASSRYTEAF. In nucleotides, the CDR3 is TGTGCCAGCAGCAGGTACACTGAAGCTTTC.

This clonotype was seen more than once but under ten times. The chain recombines TRBV7-2 with TRBJ1-6; 9 bases line up with TRBD1. In germline, CDR1 is SGHTA, CDR2 FQGNSA. The CDR3 is 15 amino acids. V trimming: 4 bases; J trimming: 7 bases; junction bases outside the gene matches: 5. The CDR3 sequence: CASSSAGTGNSPLHF. CDR3 nucleotide sequence: TGTGCCAGCAGCTCAGCCGGGACAGGGAATTCACCCCTCCACTTT.

The genes are TRBV20-1 and TRBJ2-7; TRBD2 aligns across 10 bases. V gave up 4 bases and J gave up 2 bases; unmatched junction bases: 8. This CDR3 spans 15 amino acids. Germline loops: CDR1 DFQATT, CDR2 SNEGSKA (reference sequence). The CDR3 spells CSAKSPSGRAYEQYF. The DNA for the CDR3 is TGCAGTGCTAAATCACCCAGCGGGAGGGCCTACGAGCAGTACTTC.

This clonotype came up a few times. The junction and the germline gene differ at one end; a read error may be behind it. The V call is TRBV7-2, the J call TRBJ1-2, with D perhaps matching TRBD1 (5 bases). This CDR3 is 17 amino acids long. CDR1 and CDR2 (germline): SGHTA, FQGNSA. CDR3: CASSPRFTMGETPGYTF. The DNA for the CDR3 is TGCGCCAGCTCACCAAGATTCACGATGGGGGAGACGCCTGGCTACACCTTC.

This clonotype was observed a few times. The chain joins TRBV24-1 to TRBJ2-7, with D maybe TRBD2 (5 bases). The length of the CDR3 is 18 residues. V dropped 5 bases and J dropped 7 bases, with 29 bases sitting between them. In germline, CDR1 is KGHDR, CDR2 SFDVKD. CDR3 sequence: CATSAHDPFGVHLGEQYF. The CDR3 bases are TGTGCCACCAGTGCCCATGACCCATTCGGGGTCCACCTTGGAGAGCAGTACTTC.

The chain combines TRBV2 with TRBJ1-2; D perhaps matches TRBD1 (6 bases). The CDR3 length is 17 residues. Trimming removed 6 bases from V and 0 bases from J, with 20 bases in between. CDR1 and CDR2 (germline): SNHLY, FYNNEI. The CDR3 region has the DNA TGTGCCAGCAGCTTGGCCGGGGCAGGGGCCGCTAACTATGGCTACACCTTC. This translates into CASSLAGAGAANYGYTF.

This clonotype was observed at least ten times. The chain joins TRBV7-2 to TRBJ1-4; D remains ambiguous. The CDR3 is 12 amino acids. Trimming shortened V by 5 bases and J by 8 bases, and 9 bases separated the two germline ends. The germline V gene encodes CDR1 SGHTA and CDR2 FQGNSA. CDR3 sequence (DNA): TGTGCCAGCAGCCCTCACGAGGAAAAACTGTTTTTT. Its protein product is CASSPHEEKLFF.

This clonotype turned up a few times. The chain couples TRBV7-9 to TRBJ2-3; either TRBD1 or TRBD2 may supply D (5 bases each). The CDR3 is 11 amino acids. Trimming shortened V by 5 bases and J by 9 bases, and 9 bases separated the two germline ends. Germline-derived CDR1 and CDR2 are SEHNR and FQNEAQ (reference sequence). The CDR3 DNA reads as TGTGCCAGCAGCATCGGGACCACGCAGTATTTT. This codes for CASSIGTTQYF.

Ten or more counts support this clonotype. The chain employs TRBV10-2 and TRBJ1-1; 11 bases map to TRBD1. Per the germline V gene, CDR1 is WSHSY and CDR2 is SAAADI. The CDR3 spans 12 residues. With V trimmed by 6 bases and J by 11 bases, 5 bases remained unmatched. CDR3 DNA: TGCGCCAGCAGAGGGACAGGGGGATCGGCTTTCTTT. Residues: CASRGTGGSAFF.

At least ten counts were recorded for this clonotype. The chain recombines TRBV29-1 with TRBJ1-1; D may be TRBD1 (5 bases). Between the trimmed V and J ends, which lost 0 bases and 5 bases, there was a span of 13 bases. The germline V gene has CDR1 SQVTM and CDR2 ANQGSEA. The CDR3 sequence is 14 residues long. CDR3 protein: CSVEDRGMRTEAFF. CDR3 coding DNA: TGCAGCGTTGAAGATAGGGGTATGCGGACTGAAGCTTTCTTT.

Many counts were recorded for this clonotype. The rearrangement links TRBV19 to TRBJ1-5, with 11 bases identical to TRBD1. The junction had 6 bases not matched to a gene; V was cut back by 3 bases and J by 5 bases. The length of the CDR3 is 16 residues. The germline V gene has CDR1 LNHDA and CDR2 SQIVND (reference sequence). CDR3 amino acids: CASSMRTGGNDQPQHF. The CDR3 coding sequence is TGTGCCAGTAGTATGCGGACAGGGGGCAATGATCAGCCCCAGCATTTT.

This clonotype was recorded many times. The chain has TRBV5-1 and TRBJ1-1; D perhaps matches TRBD1 (6 bases). The germline V and J ends were trimmed by 6 bases and 1 base, with 10 bases remaining between them. Germline assignment: CDR1 SGHRS and CDR2 YFSETQ. This CDR3 is 13 amino acids long. The CDR3 DNA follows: TGCGCCAGCAACAAGGACAGGAACACTGAAGCTTTCTTT. This codes for CASNKDRNTEAFF.

DNA for the CDR3: TGCAGCGTTGGGACTAGCGGGGCACCCCTCCACTTT. It translates to CSVGTSGAPLHF. The genes are TRBV29-1 and TRBJ1-6; no clear D. Germline V lookup: CDR1 SQVTM, CDR2 ANQGSEA. The CDR3 totals 12 residues. V dropped 4 bases and J dropped 11 bases, with 12 bases sitting between them.

The rearrangement links TRBV25-1 to TRBJ1-6; D possibly corresponds to TRBD1 (5 bases). The CDR3 covers 14 residues. Trimming removed 8 bases at V and 8 bases at J, with 16 bases between. From germline, CDR1 is MGHDK and CDR2 SYGVNS. This CDR3 reads CASLAVRGDSPLHF. The CDR3 DNA follows: TGTGCCAGCTTGGCCGTCAGAGGGGATTCACCCCTCCACTTT.

This clonotype was counted only a few times. The chain employs TRBV7-9 and TRBJ2-2; 12 bases map to TRBD2. The V and J ends lost 5 bases and 7 bases, in that order; junction bases with no gene match: 8. The CDR3 contains 16 residues. CDR1 SEHNR and CDR2 FQNEAQ come from the germline V gene (reference sequence). DNA for the CDR3: TGTGCCAGCAGCCGACCTAGCGGGAGGGCCCTCGGGGAGCTGTTTTTT. Protein sequence: CASSRPSGRALGELFF.

DNA of the CDR3: TGTGCCAGCCACCAGAACAGCGTGGAAAAACTGTTTTTT. The encoded protein is CASHQNSVEKLFF. The chain uses TRBV2 and TRBJ1-4, with unresolved D. CDR1 SNHLY and CDR2 FYNNEI come from the germline V gene. The V end was cut by 8 bases, the J end by 8 bases, with 15 bases between. The CDR3 contains 13 residues.

This clonotype was seen more than once but under ten times. CDR3 bases: TGTGCCAGCAGGGGACGGACCCGAGACGATGGCTACACCTTC. Translating it yields CASRGRTRDDGYTF. The gene calls are TRBV2 and TRBJ1-2; possible D gene TRBD1, 5 bases. This CDR3 has 14 residues. Trimming removed 6 bases at V and 6 bases at J, with 17 bases between. From germline, CDR1 is SNHLY and CDR2 FYNNEI.

This clonotype occurred many times. CDR3 sequence reads: CASSEGAQPQHF. DNA of the CDR3: TGTGCCAGCAGTGAAGGTGCCCAGCCCCAGCATTTT. The chain has TRBV2 and TRBJ1-5; D is uncertain. CDR3 length equals 12 residues. CDR1 is SNHLY, CDR2 FYNNEI, per germline. Trimming removed 1 base from V and 7 bases from J, with 5 bases in between.

This chain uses TRBV9 with TRBJ2-5; D uncertain. The germline gives CDR1 SGDLS, CDR2 YYNGEE. This CDR3 comprises 13 residues. V was clipped by 5 bases and J by 6 bases, with 14 bases between them. The CDR3 loop reads CASSERRLQTQYF. The CDR3 DNA reads TGTGCCAGCAGTGAACGGCGTCTCCAGACCCAGTACTTC.

This clonotype has ten or more counts. The V gene is TRBV2, the J gene TRBJ1-1; no reliable D call. With 3 bases removed from V and 0 bases from J, the gap between germline ends came to 8 bases. CDR1 and CDR2 from the germline V gene are SNHLY and FYNNEI. The CDR3 extends over 14 amino acids. CDR3: CASSERLMNTEAFF. The CDR3 DNA reads as TGTGCCAGCAGTGAGAGGCTAATGAACACTGAAGCTTTCTTT.

The chain joins TRBV7-9 to TRBJ2-5; D unclear. Germline V CDR1 and CDR2: SEHNR, FQNEAQ (reference sequence). The CDR3 has 13 amino acids. V shed 6 bases and J shed 5 bases, with 13 bases lying between them. CDR3 sequence reads: CASRIAPVETQYF. The CDR3 DNA reads as TGTGCCAGCAGGATAGCCCCTGTGGAGACCCAGTACTTC. The whole variable domain, remainder taken from reference TRBV7-9 and TRBJ2-5, is DTGVSQNPRHKITKRGQNVTFRCDPISEHNRLYWYRQTLGQGPEFLTYFQNEAQLEKSRLLSDRFSAERPKGSFSTLEIQRTEQGDSAMYLCASRIAPVETQYFGPGTRLLVL.

The genes are TRBV6-5 and TRBJ2-7; D is uncertain. Germline V gene sequence: CDR1 MNHEY, CDR2 SVGAGI. This CDR3 spans 15 amino acids. The V end lost 6 bases, the J end lost 1 base, and 16 bases lay between the germline ends. In DNA, the CDR3 is TGTGCCAGCAGCTCCCCCGGCGCGATATCCTACGAGCAGTACTTC. This gives the protein CASSSPGAISYEQYF.

The V and J genes are TRBV2 and TRBJ1-4; 7 bases are a match to TRBD1. The germline V gene encodes CDR1 SNHLY and CDR2 FYNNEI. The junction had 4 bases not matched to a gene; V was cut back by 4 bases and J by 11 bases. CDR3 length: 12 residues. The CDR3 protein is CASSVDREKLFF. CDR3 in DNA: TGTGCCAGCAGTGTCGACAGGGAGAAACTGTTTTTT. The entire variable domain, with the rest obtained from reference TRBV2 and TRBJ1-4, is as follows: EPEVTQTPSHQVTQMGQEVILRCVPISNHLYFYWYRQILGQKVEFLVSFYNNEISEKSEIFDDQFSVERPDGSNFTLKIRSTKLEDSAMYFCASSVDREKLFFGSGTQLSVL.

The genes are TRBV25-1 and TRBJ1-5; D not certain. Germline lookup yields CDR1 MGHDK and CDR2 SYGVNS. V was clipped by 5 bases and J by 5 bases, with 28 bases between them. The CDR3 has 19 amino acids. The CDR3 spells CASSLRPTTLRSKDQPQHF. The CDR3 DNA follows: TGTGCCAGCAGTCTTCGCCCCACAACTCTAAGATCGAAGGATCAGCCCCAGCATTTT.

The chain links TRBV12-3 or TRBV12-4 to TRBJ1-2; 8 nucleotides align to TRBD1. The CDR3 has 13 amino acids. The junction had 4 bases not matched to a gene; V was cut back by 4 bases and J by 6 bases. DNA for the CDR3: TGTGCCAGCAGTTGGGGACAGGCCGATGGCTACACCTTC. Translation gives CASSWGQADGYTF.

This sequence joins TRBV12-3 or TRBV12-4 and TRBJ1-1; the D gene is possibly TRBD1 (5 bases). The germline V and J ends were trimmed by 6 bases and 11 bases, with 16 bases remaining between them. The CDR3 has 12 amino acids. The CDR3 nucleotides are TGTGCCAGCAGGGGGACGGAATCTATGGCTTTCTTT. Its protein is CASRGTESMAFF.

This clonotype was counted at least ten times. CDR3 sequence (DNA): TGTGCCACCAGCAGAGATCGCACAGGGGGCGAAAAACTGTTTTTT. Its translation is CATSRDRTGGEKLFF. The chain has TRBV15 and TRBJ1-4; TRBD1 matches 9 bases. Germline V lookup: CDR1 LNHNV, CDR2 YYDKDF (reference sequence). V shed 0 bases, J shed 8 bases, and the junction held 4 bases outside the gene matches. The CDR3 loop spans 15 amino acids.